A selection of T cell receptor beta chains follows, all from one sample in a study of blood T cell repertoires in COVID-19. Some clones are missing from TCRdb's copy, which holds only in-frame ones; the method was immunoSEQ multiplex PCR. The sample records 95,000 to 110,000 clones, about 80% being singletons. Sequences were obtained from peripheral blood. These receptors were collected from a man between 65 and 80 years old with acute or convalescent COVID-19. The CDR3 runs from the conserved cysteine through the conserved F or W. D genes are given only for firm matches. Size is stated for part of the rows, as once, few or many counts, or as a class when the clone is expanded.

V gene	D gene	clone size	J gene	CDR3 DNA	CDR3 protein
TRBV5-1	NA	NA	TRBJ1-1	TGCGCCAGCAGCTTGGTTCGGGGGAACACTGAAGCTTTCTTT	CASSLVRGNTEAFF
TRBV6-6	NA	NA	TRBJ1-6	TGTGCCAGCAGTTTAGGGGGGGCGCGGGGATCACCCCTCCACTTT	CASSLGGARGSPLHF
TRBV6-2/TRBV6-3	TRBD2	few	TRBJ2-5	TGTGCCAGCAGTTACTGGGGAGGGGAAGAGACCCAGTACTTC	CASSYWGGEETQYF
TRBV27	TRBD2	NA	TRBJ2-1	TGTGCCAGCAGTTACCTACTAGCGGGGGGCAATGAGCAGTTCTTC	CASSYLLAGGNEQFF
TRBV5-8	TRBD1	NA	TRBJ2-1	TGTGCCAGCAGACAGACAGGGGGCGCAAATAATGAGCAGTTCTTC	CASRQTGGANNEQFF
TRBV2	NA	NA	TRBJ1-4	TGTGCCAGCTGGACTGGTCTGGCTAATGAAAAACTGTTTTTT	CASWTGLANEKLFF
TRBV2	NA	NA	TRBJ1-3	TGTGCCAGCAGTGAGGGGCACTCTGGAAACACCATATATTTT	CASSEGHSGNTIYF
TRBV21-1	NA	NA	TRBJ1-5	TGTGCCAGCAGCAGTGGGACAACCGGTCAGCCCCAGCATTTT	CASSSGTTGQPQHF
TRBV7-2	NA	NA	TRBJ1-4	TGTGCCAGCAGCTTAGTCACCAGTCATAATGAAAAACTGTTTTTT	CASSLVTSHNEKLFF
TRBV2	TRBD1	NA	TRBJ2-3	TGTGCCAGCAATGAGGTCTGGGACAGTTCCACAGATACGCAGTATTTT	CASNEVWDSSTDTQYF
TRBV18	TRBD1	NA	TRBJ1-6	TGTGCCAGCTCACCACCTACAGGGGCCAACTCACCCCTCCACTTT	CASSPPTGANSPLHF
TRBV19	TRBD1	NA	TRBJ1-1	TGTGCCAGTAACCTTGGCGGTGGGACAGGTCTCGGAGGTACTGAAGCTTTCTTT	CASNLGGGTGLGGTEAFF
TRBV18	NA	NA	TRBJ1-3	TGTGCCAGCTCACCGGTTCAGGAGGCGGCTGGAAACACCATATATTTT	CASSPVQEAAGNTIYF
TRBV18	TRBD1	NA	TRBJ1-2	TGTGCCAGCTCACCTGGACAGGGGACGATGAATGGCTACACCTTC	CASSPGQGTMNGYTF
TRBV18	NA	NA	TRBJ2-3	TGTGCCAGCTCACCATTACCCCCCAGGGTTGGGGCTACGCAGTATTTT	CASSPLPPRVGATQYF
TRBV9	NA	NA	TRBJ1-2	TGTGCCAGCACCCCCGCTGGGCAGGGGTCTAACTATGGCTACACCTTC	CASTPAGQGSNYGYTF
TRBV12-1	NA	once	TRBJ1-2	TGTGCCAGCAGCTTTGGGGGGACAGGGTCTAACTATGGCTACACCTTC	CASSFGGTGSNYGYTF
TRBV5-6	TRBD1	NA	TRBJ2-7	TGTGCCAGCAGCTTGGACATGACAGGGAGCTCCTACGAGCAGTACTTC	CASSLDMTGSSYEQYF
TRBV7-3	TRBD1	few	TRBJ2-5	TGTGCCAGCAGCCCAACGACAGGGATGGAGACCCAGTACTTC	CASSPTTGMETQYF
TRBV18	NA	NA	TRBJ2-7	TGTGCCAGCTCACCACCGAACAGGGACCACGAGCAGTACTTC	CASSPPNRDHEQYF
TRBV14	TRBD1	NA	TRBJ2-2	TGTGCCAGCAGCCAAGGACAGGGAACTACCGGGGAGCTGTTTTTT	CASSQGQGTTGELFF
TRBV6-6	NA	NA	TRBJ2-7	TGTGCCAGCAGTAGGGACACCGAATACGAGCAGTACTTC	CASSRDTEYEQYF
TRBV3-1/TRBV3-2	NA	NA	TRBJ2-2	NA	CASSPPLFRFGELFF
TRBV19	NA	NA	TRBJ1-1	TGTGCCAGTGCAACCGGGACAATGAACACTGAAGCTTTCTTT	CASATGTMNTEAFF
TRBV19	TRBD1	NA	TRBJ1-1	TGTGCCAGTAGTATAACAGGGGGCGATGGATGGGGAACTGAAGCTTTCTTT	CASSITGGDGWGTEAFF
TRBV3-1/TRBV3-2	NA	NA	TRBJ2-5	TGTGCCAGCAGCCAAGGGGGCGTTGAGACCCAGTACTTC	CASSQGGVETQYF
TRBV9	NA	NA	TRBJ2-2	TGTGCCAGCAGCGTAGTGCAGGTCCCCGGGGAGCTGTTTTTT	CASSVVQVPGELFF
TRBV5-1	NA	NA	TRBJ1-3	TGCGCCAGCAGCTTGGCCGACAGGAGGGGAAACACCATATATTTT	CASSLADRRGNTIYF
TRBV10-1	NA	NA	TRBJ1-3	TGCGCCAGCAGCCCGGGTCCTGGAAACACCATATATTTT	CASSPGPGNTIYF
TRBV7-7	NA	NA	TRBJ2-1	TGTGCCAGCAGCATATCTAGCGACAGTGAGCAGTTCTTC	CASSISSDSEQFF
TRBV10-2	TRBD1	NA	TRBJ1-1	TGCGCCAGCAGTGAGGGGACAGGGAACACTGAAGCTTTCTTT	CASSEGTGNTEAFF
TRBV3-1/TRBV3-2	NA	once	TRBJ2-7	TGTGCCAGCAGCCAAGTTGGTGGGGGCCACGAGCAGTACTTC	CASSQVGGGHEQYF
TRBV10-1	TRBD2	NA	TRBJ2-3	TGCGCCGGTAGCGGGGGGCCTAGCACAGATACGCAGTATTTT	CAGSGGPSTDTQYF
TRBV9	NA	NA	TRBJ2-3	TGTGCCAGCAGCGTAACCTTACTAGACACAGATACGCAGTATTTT	CASSVTLLDTDTQYF
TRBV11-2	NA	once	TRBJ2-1	TGTGCCAGCAGCTCGAGACAGGATTCCTACAATGAGCAGTTCTTC	CASSSRQDSYNEQFF
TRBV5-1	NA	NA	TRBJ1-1	TGCGCCAGCAGCCCCCGGGGTAACACTGAAGCTTTCTTT	CASSPRGNTEAFF
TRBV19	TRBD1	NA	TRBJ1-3	TGTGCCAGTGAGGACAGGGCTGGAAACACCATATATTTT	CASEDRAGNTIYF
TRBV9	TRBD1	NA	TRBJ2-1	TGTGCCAGCAGCTCCATGGGGGGGACAGGGGGAAATGAGCAGTTCTTC	CASSSMGGTGGNEQFF
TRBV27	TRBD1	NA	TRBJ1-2	TGTGCCAGCAGTTTAGTGGGACAGGGGGACGGCTACACCTTC	CASSLVGQGDGYTF
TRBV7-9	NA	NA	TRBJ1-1	TGTGCCAGCAGGGCCACAGGGAGCACTGAAGCTTTCTTT	CASRATGSTEAFF
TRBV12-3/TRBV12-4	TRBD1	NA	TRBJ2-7	TGTGCCAGCAGTGGGACAGGGGACTACGAGCAGTACTTC	CASSGTGDYEQYF
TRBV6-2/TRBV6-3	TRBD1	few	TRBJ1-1	TGTGCCAGCAGTGATCAACAGGGGGAGCCTGAAGCTTTCTTT	CASSDQQGEPEAFF
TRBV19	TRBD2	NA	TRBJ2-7	TGTGCCAGTAGTAGTGCGGCGGGGGACCAATACGAGCAGTACTTC	CASSSAAGDQYEQYF
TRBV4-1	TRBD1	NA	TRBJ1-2	TGCGCCACCAGCCGACTCTCCGAAGACAGGGGGCGCATAGGCTACACCTTC	CATSRLSEDRGRIGYTF
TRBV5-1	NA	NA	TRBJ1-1	TGCGCCAGCAGCTTGGCGGTTTTAAACACTGAAGCTTTCTTT	CASSLAVLNTEAFF
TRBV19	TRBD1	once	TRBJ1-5	TGTGCCAGTATCAACAGGGGGAGTGATCAGCCCCAGCATTTT	CASINRGSDQPQHF
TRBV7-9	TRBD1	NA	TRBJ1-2	TGTGCCAGCAGCGCCGACAGGGGCGGCTACACCTTC	CASSADRGGYTF
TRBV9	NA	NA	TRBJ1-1	TGTGCCAGCAGCTCCGGGACACAGGCCTTGAACACTGAAGCTTTCTTT	CASSSGTQALNTEAFF
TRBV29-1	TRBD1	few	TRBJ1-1	TGCAGCGTTGAACGAACGGGACAGATGAACACTGAAGCTTTCTTT	CSVERTGQMNTEAFF
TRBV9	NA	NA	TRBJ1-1	TGTGCCAGCAGCGTGGCAGGGCTGAGGAACACTGAAGCTTTCTTT	CASSVAGLRNTEAFF
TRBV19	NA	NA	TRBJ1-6	TGTGCCAGTAGTCCCCGGGACAACGGGGGGTCACCCCTCCACTTT	CASSPRDNGGSPLHF
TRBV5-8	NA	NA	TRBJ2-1	TGTGCCAGCAGCCAAATCAATGAGCAGTTCTTC	CASSQINEQFF
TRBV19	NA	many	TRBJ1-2	TGTGCCAGTAGTATAGATGGGAGCTATGGCTACACCTTC	CASSIDGSYGYTF
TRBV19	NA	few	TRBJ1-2	TGTGCCAGTAGTATTTGGCTTCTGGCGGGGGGCAATGGCTACACCTTC	CASSIWLLAGGNGYTF